This entry features one T cell receptor (beta chain) sequence. Its cognate antigen is unknown. The data are from a study of beta chain features in type 1 diabetes. The study, taken as a whole, reports: Type 1 diabetes patients had moderately but significantly shorter TCRB CDR3s in all four CD4+ subsets.

Expressed TCRB transcripts were sequenced, since all the RNA that had been isolated was reverse transcribed. TCRdb's table, derived via immunoSEQ multiplex PCR, lists solely in-frame clones and lacks some. Counted here are about 340,000 clones, 13% occurring once; the ten biggest clones make up 0.015%. The ends were cut back, 8 bases at V and 1 base at J, with 14 bases in the middle. The germline CDR1 and CDR2 sequences are LNHDA and SQIVND (reference sequence). There are 14 residues in the CDR3. The V gene is TRBV19, the J gene TRBJ1-1; D is perhaps TRBD1 (6 bases). This sequence originates from a woman aged 18-29 years with type 1 diabetes. Sequencing was carried out using naive CD4+ T cells from blood. The CDR3 loop reads CASATRGQNTEAFF. The CDR3, as DNA: TGTGCCAGTGCCACCAGGGGCCAGAACACTGAAGCTTTCTTT.